Below are 25 T cell receptor beta chains sequenced from a single sample in a study of T cell repertoires in cytomegalovirus infection. Their antigen targets remain unknown. TCRdb analysed the reads with MiXCR anew, one entry per CDR3 protein. The data show some 120,000 distinct CDR3 sequences, with 25% to 35% seen just once and 58% held by the top ten. The sequencing used CD8+ T cells from cultured PBMCs, collected from culture after CMV antigen stimulation. These receptors were obtained from a human donor in good health (CMV status not recorded). Some clones in this sample may be carry-over from other donors' samples.

This chain joins TRBV2 and TRBJ1-2, with D maybe TRBD1 (5 bases). The CDR3 length is 14 residues. Germline values: CDR1 SNHLY, CDR2 FYNNEI. Deletions cut 3 bases from V and 0 bases from J, with 8 bases between. CDR3 sequence: CASSEEGTNYGYTF. DNA of the CDR3: TGTGCCAGCAGTGAGGAGGGGACTAACTATGGCTACACCTTC.

J is TRBJ2-5 and V is TRBV4-1; TRBD1 or TRBD2 may be the D gene (5 bases each). Trimming pared 4 bases from V and 6 bases from J, leaving 15 bases between. The germline CDR1 and CDR2 sequences are MGHRA and YSYEKL. CDR3 length: 14 amino acids. The DNA for the CDR3 is TGCGCCAGCAGCCTCAAGATCGAGGGACAGACCCAGTACTTC. This translates into CASSLKIEGQTQYF.

This clonotype was counted a few times. This chain uses TRBV28 with TRBJ2-7, with TRBD1 as a possible D gene (6 bases). The length of the CDR3 is 14 residues. V lost 3 bases and J lost 4, with 13 bases in between. Per the germline V gene, CDR1 is MDHEN and CDR2 is SYDVKM. Here the CDR3 DNA reads TGTGCCAGCAGTTTTTTCGACAGGTCTTACGAGCAGTACTTC. Translating gives CASSFFDRSYEQYF.

The chain has TRBV6-1 and TRBJ1-2, with D possibly matching TRBD1 (6 bases). The V end was cut by 5 bases, the J end by 8 bases, with 15 bases between. The CDR3 loop spans 13 amino acids. Per germline, CDR1 MNHNS and CDR2 SASEGT. The chain's CDR3 is CASSSPGDRGYTF. The CDR3 nucleotides read TGTGCCAGCAGTTCCCCAGGGGATCGGGGCTACACCTTC.

The V gene is TRBV7-2, the J gene TRBJ2-5; 12 nucleotides match TRBD2. The CDR3 consists of 17 residues. Trimming cost V 4 bases and J 4 bases; bases outside gene matches: 10. Germline values: CDR1 SGHTA, CDR2 FQGNSA. CDR3 nucleotides: TGTGCCAGCAGCTCAGGGGCGTCTAGCGGGGGGGGAGAGACCCAGTACTTC. This translates into CASSSGASSGGGETQYF. The full variable domain, in which reference TRBV7-2 and TRBJ2-5 provide the parts outside the CDR3, is GAGVSQSPSNKVTEKGKDVELRCDPISGHTALYWYRQSLGQGLEFLIYFQGNSAPDKSGLPSDRFSAERTGGSVSTLTIQRTQQEDSAVYLCASSSGASSGGGETQYFGPGTRLLVL.

In its sample, this clonotype was seen many times. The CDR3 coding sequence is TGTGCCAGCAGCAGCACAGATACGCAGTATTTT. Translating it yields CASSSTDTQYF. This chain connects TRBV11-2 to TRBJ2-3; D gene unclear. This CDR3 is 11 amino acids long. Germline CDR1 SGHAT, CDR2 FQNNGV. V was pared by 5 bases and J by 0 bases, with 0 bases between.

This clonotype has at least ten counts. The V and J genes are TRBV2 and TRBJ2-2; D is uncertain. The CDR3 has 11 amino acids. The germline V gene has CDR1 SNHLY and CDR2 FYNNEI. Trimming cost V 7 bases and J 7 bases, with 7 bases left between them. CDR3 in DNA: TGTGCCAGCACGCGTTACGGGGAGCTGTTTTTT. Protein product: CASTRYGELFF.

The chain couples TRBV12-3 or TRBV12-4 to TRBJ2-4; unclear D gene. The CDR3 loop spans 13 amino acids. The V gene lost 4 bases and the J gene lost 6 bases, with 10 bases spanning the gap. CDR3 in DNA: TGTGCCAGCAGTTATGAGCTCCTAAACATTCAGTACTTC. This encodes CASSYELLNIQYF.

V and J are TRBV12-3 or TRBV12-4 and TRBJ2-1; 13 bases map to TRBD2. The V and J ends lost 7 bases and 10 bases, in that order; junction bases with no gene match: 7. CDR3 length equals 14 residues. The CDR3 DNA sequence: TGTGCCAGCATTCCTCCGGGACTAGCGGGAGAGCAGTTCTTC. Translated, it gives CASIPPGLAGEQFF.

This clonotype was seen more than once but under ten times. This chain joins TRBV2 and TRBJ1-2; 7 bases line up with TRBD1. The CDR3 length is 12 residues. V lost 8 bases, J lost 8 bases, and 8 bases stayed unmatched. Per the germline V gene, CDR1 is SNHLY and CDR2 is FYNNEI. The CDR3 reads CASVTGPGGYTF. The DNA of the CDR3 is TGTGCCAGCGTGACAGGGCCGGGAGGCTACACCTTC.

This clonotype has just a few counts. The CDR3 loop is CASNIGNTIYF. The CDR3 DNA sequence: TGTGCCAGCAACATTGGAAACACCATATATTTT. The chain has TRBV12-3 or TRBV12-4 and TRBJ1-3; the D is unclear. The CDR3 spans 11 residues. V lost 7 bases, J lost 3 bases, and 4 bases lay in between.

This clonotype was seen only a few times. This chain joins TRBV7-8 and TRBJ1-5; D may be TRBD1 (6 bases). Germline lookup yields CDR1 SGHVS and CDR2 FQNEAQ. The CDR3 consists of 13 residues. The germline V and J ends were trimmed by 4 bases and 4 bases, with 8 bases remaining between them. The CDR3 DNA reads TGTGCCAGCAGCTGGGGGCCGAATCAGCCCCAGCATTTT. This gives the protein CASSWGPNQPQHF.

This clonotype has only one observation. CDR3 bases: TGTGCCAGCAGCGTATCCGGGACGAAATATGGCTACACCTTC. Its protein is CASSVSGTKYGYTF. The chain combines TRBV5-6 with TRBJ1-2, with a possible D match to TRBD1 (5 bases). The CDR3 sequence is 14 residues long. V lost 4 bases, J lost 5 bases, and 15 bases lay in between. The germline CDR1 and CDR2 sequences are SGHDT and YYEEEE.

The rearrangement joins TRBV12-3 or TRBV12-4 to TRBJ1-5; D is ambiguous. The CDR3 is 13 residues long. Between the trimmed V and J ends, which lost 5 bases and 6 bases, there was a span of 11 bases. The CDR3 loop is CASSGGVGQPQHF. The CDR3 DNA reads as TGTGCCAGCAGTGGCGGGGTTGGTCAGCCCCAGCATTTT.

This clonotype was found a few times. This sequence joins TRBV29-1 and TRBJ2-2; D is tentatively TRBD1 or TRBD2 (5 bases each). Germline values: CDR1 SQVTM, CDR2 ANQGSEA. This CDR3 contains 12 residues. Deletions cut 4 bases from V and 4 bases from J, with 7 bases between. As DNA, the CDR3 is TGCAGCGTTGCAGGGACCACCGGGGAGCTGTTTTTT. Its protein is CSVAGTTGELFF.

V and J are TRBV6-1 and TRBJ2-4, with D possibly matching TRBD1 (6 bases). V lost 5 bases and J lost 9, with 14 bases in between. From germline, CDR1 is MNHNS and CDR2 SASEGT. The CDR3 runs 13 residues. Here the CDR3 reads CASSTGWGSIQYF. CDR3 nucleotides: TGTGCCAGCAGTACAGGGTGGGGGAGCATTCAGTACTTC.

The V and J genes are TRBV2 and TRBJ2-3, with D possibly matching TRBD2 (7 bases). The CDR3 spans 16 residues. V was clipped by 4 bases and J by 1 base, with 15 bases between them. Per the germline V gene, CDR1 is SNHLY and CDR2 is FYNNEI. This CDR3 reads CASSGYAGARTDTQYF. Here the CDR3 DNA reads TGTGCCAGCAGTGGCTACGCGGGGGCGCGCACAGATACGCAGTATTTT.

The chain links TRBV7-2 to TRBJ1-4, with 8 bases aligning to TRBD1. V lost 10 bases, J lost 6 bases, and 19 bases stayed unmatched. In germline, CDR1 is SGHTA, CDR2 FQGNSA. The CDR3 covers 17 residues. CDR3 nucleotide sequence: TGTGCCACCTCGACAGGGGCGGAGATTACCCAATATGAAAAACTGTTTTTT. Translated: CATSTGAEITQYEKLFF. The full variable domain, rest sourced from reference TRBV7-2 and TRBJ1-4, is GAGVSQSPSNKVTEKGKDVELRCDPISGHTALYWYRQSLGQGLEFLIYFQGNSAPDKSGLPSDRFSAERTGGSVSTLTIQRTQQEDSAVYLCATSTGAEITQYEKLFFGSGTQLSVL.

This chain connects TRBV7-2 to TRBJ2-3; 12 positions match TRBD2. Losses at the gene ends were 1 base for V and 2 bases for J; bases not matched to a gene: 7. Germline assignment: CDR1 SGHTA and CDR2 FQGNSA. CDR3 length: 18 amino acids. CDR3 residues: CASSLGSSGGAHTDTQYF. The DNA of the CDR3 is TGTGCCAGCAGCTTAGGCTCTAGCGGGGGGGCCCACACAGATACGCAGTATTTT.

This chain uses TRBV4-3 with TRBJ2-2; no clear D gene. This CDR3 is built from 16 residues. CDR1 LGHNA and CDR2 YSLEER come from the germline V gene. Trimming stripped 0 bases from V and 5 bases from J, with 13 bases between. The DNA for the CDR3 is TGCGCCAGCAGCCAAGATGGCCTCGCCCCAACCGGGGAGCTGTTTTTT. It specifies CASSQDGLAPTGELFF.

The rearrangement uses TRBV12-3 or TRBV12-4 and TRBJ1-1; maybe TRBD1 (5 bases). CDR3 size: 13 residues. The V end lost 3 bases, the J end lost 5 bases, and 10 bases lay between the germline ends. As DNA, the CDR3 is TGTGCCAGCAGTTTCCCGGGGGGAACTGAAGCTTTCTTT. This encodes CASSFPGGTEAFF.

This clonotype was detected many times. V and J are TRBV7-2 and TRBJ2-3; D is possibly TRBD1 or TRBD2 (6 bases each). The CDR3 is made up of 15 amino acids. Germline V gene data show CDR1 as SGHTA and CDR2 as FQGNSA. Between the trimmed V and J ends, which lost 2 bases and 3 bases, there was a span of 12 bases. CDR3 nucleotides: TGTGCCAGCAGCTTATGGGGGGCCGGGACAGATACGCAGTATTTT. Residues: CASSLWGAGTDTQYF.

The chain uses TRBV7-8 and TRBJ2-7; the D gene is possibly TRBD1 (6 bases). V was pared by 5 bases and J by 3 bases, with 17 bases between. The CDR3 runs 15 residues. The germline V gene has CDR1 SGHVS and CDR2 FQNEAQ. CDR3 nucleotides: TGTGCCAGCAGCGACTCCGTGGGGGCAGTCTACGAGCAGTACTTC. Translated: CASSDSVGAVYEQYF. The variable domain in full, completed from reference TRBV7-8 and TRBJ2-7, reads GAGVSQSPRYKVAKRGQDVALRCDPISGHVSLFWYQQALGQGPEFLTYFQNEAQLDKSGLPSDRFFAERPEGSVSTLKIQRTQQEDSAVYLCASSDSVGAVYEQYFGPGTRLTVT.

V is TRBV28 and J is TRBJ2-1; 9 nucleotides line up with TRBD2. V shed 8 bases and J 4 bases; nucleotides not matched to a gene: 6. This CDR3 comprises 14 residues. Germline values: CDR1 MDHEN, CDR2 SYDVKM. The CDR3 loop is CASGIAGEYNEQFF. The CDR3 coding sequence is TGTGCCAGCGGTATAGCGGGGGAATACAATGAGCAGTTCTTC. Based on the CDR3 plus reference TRBV28 and TRBJ2-1, the full variable domain is DVKVTQSSRYLVKRTGEKVFLECVQDMDHENMFWYRQDPGLGLRLIYFSYDVKMKEKGDIPEGYSVSREKKERFSLILESASTNQTSMYLCASGIAGEYNEQFFGPGTRLTVL.

This clonotype was seen repeatedly, ten times or more. This chain connects TRBV7-8 to TRBJ2-5, with D perhaps matching TRBD1 (6 bases). Trimming removed 5 bases from V and 0 bases from J, with 13 bases in between. CDR1 is SGHVS and CDR2 is FQNEAQ in the germline V gene. The CDR3 spans 15 residues. The CDR3 bases are TGTGCCAGCAGCCCCCTGGACAGTAACCAAGAGACCCAGTACTTC. Protein product: CASSPLDSNQETQYF.